This TCR beta chain was identified in a study of blood T cell repertoires in COVID-19 (TCRdb year 2020). Describing the broader study: Samples covering the acute and convalescent phases of COVID-19 were provided by collaborators in the United States, Italy and Spain. The prospective study material was composed of cDNA or gDNA derived from T cells, B-cell-depleted T cells, or PBMCs. The dataset comprised deeply sampled blood TCRbeta repertoires from subjects exposed to, actively infected with, or recovered from COVID-19. A freely available public database, intended as a resource for researchers studying the immune response to SARS-CoV-2, is where the repertoires were released. The samples were drawn from two sources: the first 160 participants of the ongoing ImmuneRACE study, and over 950 subjects contributed by 6 global collaborators. The sample metadata nearly always contained a de-identified subject ID, COVID-19 status, age in years and sex. Where available, HLA class I and class II types were obtained from metadata supplied by the sample provider rather than from assay-based typing. Results the study describes overall, beyond this receptor: Clinical and demographic metadata were provided uncurated, with the amount varying by source and participant.

The germline V gene specifies SGHNT as CDR1 and YENEEA as CDR2. Including cysteine and phenylalanine, the CDR3 has 15 amino acids. The read is trimmed to its CDR3 DNA, 45 bases read in frame from base 1. The junction shows trimming of 1 base on V and 11 bases on J, plus 19 bases between the germline ends. As to this clone: Its antigen target is currently unknown. Per-base qualities were not stored, and no clone one base away is much larger.

Whole blood was collected in K2EDTA tubes by collaborating institutions according to the institutions' own protocols. For TCRbeta analysis, collaborator samples were shipped as frozen whole blood, as isolated PBMCs, or as DNA extracted from either sample type. The immunoSEQ Assay, a bias-controlled multiplex PCR, was used to amplify TCRbeta CDR3 regions from genomic DNA. The paper's data handling went like this. Within the assay, amplification of reference gene primers was used to estimate how many nucleated cells each sample contained. To quantify the absolute abundance of each unique TCRbeta CDR3 rearrangement, sequence reads were collapsed and filtered. For each sample, productive Simpson clonality was calculated as the square root of Simpson's diversity index over productive rearrangements. TCRdb's version of the immuneACCESS table is confined to in-frame rearrangements and falls short of the full clone set. An unresolved V gene accounts for under half of the shortfall where checked; the remainder is of unknown origin. That table furnishes V, J and clone size, whereas the DNA furnished D and trimming. A total of around 150,000 clones appear in this sample, approximately 80% of them only once. The ten top clones hold over 2% of the sample.

The receptor's source is an older man with acute or convalescent COVID-19. The chain links TRBV11-3 with TRBJ2-3, with the D segment identity uncertain. Sequenced sample: peripheral blood. This receptor has the CDR3 CASSLGGGFFRGQYF. The sequence in DNA is TGTGCCAGCAGCTTAGGAGGCGGATTCTTTCGCGGGCAGTATTTT.